Shown below are 16 T cell receptor beta chains from a single sample sequenced in a study of T cell clones after liver transplantation. Alloreactive TCRbeta sequences came from sequencing proliferating CFSE-low cells in the MLR. The method was immunoSEQ multiplex PCR; TCRdb's version includes in-frame clones alone and lacks a portion of them. The sample contains around 1,200 clones, roughly half of which appear only once. Antigen specificity for these receptors is unknown. Specimen: CD4+ T cells from cultured PBMCs. The receptors come from a human patient who received a liver transplant. Certain T cells may be donor cells from the graft.

This rearrangement joins TRBV18 to TRBJ2-5; 9 nucleotides line up with TRBD1. Trimming at V came to 3 bases and at J to 5 bases, leaving 4 bases not matched to a gene. Germline CDR1 KGHSH, CDR2 LQKENI. The CDR3 spans 14 residues. The CDR3 is CASSPPGQGETQYF. Here the CDR3 DNA reads TGTGCCAGCTCACCTCCGGGACAGGGCGAGACCCAGTACTTC.

The rearrangement uses TRBV2 and TRBJ1-2, with 10 nucleotides matching TRBD1. This CDR3 comprises 14 residues. Germline V CDR1 and CDR2: SNHLY, FYNNEI. V gave up 5 bases and J gave up 7 bases; unmatched junction bases: 7. The CDR3 bases are TGTGCCAGCAGTCAAGAGAGGACAGGGGGTGGCTACACCTTC. The encoded protein is CASSQERTGGGYTF.

This rearrangement joins TRBV6-1 to TRBJ2-1, with 12 bases identical to TRBD2. Trimming cost V 5 bases and J 7 bases; bases outside gene matches: 6. Germline V gene sequence: CDR1 MNHNS, CDR2 SASEGT. The CDR3 runs 15 residues. As DNA, the CDR3 is TGTGCCAGCAGTTCGACTAGCGGGGGAGCTAATGAGCAGTTCTTC. Residues: CASSSTSGGANEQFF.

This sequence joins TRBV7-9 and TRBJ2-5, with 7 bases identical to TRBD2. The junction had 4 bases not matched to a gene; V was cut back by 1 base and J by 2 bases. This CDR3 is built from 15 residues. The V gene's germline CDR1 is SEHNR and CDR2 FQNEAQ (reference sequence). CDR3 nucleotide sequence: TGTGCCAGCAGCTTAGGGGGGGGTCGACAAGAGACCCAGTACTTC. Amino acids: CASSLGGGRQETQYF.

As for this clone: A far larger clone differs by one base, so this is likely a read error. This chain uses TRBV5-1 with TRBJ2-7; D possibly corresponds to TRBD1 (6 bases). The V gene lost 5 bases and the J gene lost 7 bases, with 22 bases spanning the gap. The CDR3 is 15 residues long. Germline V gene sequence: CDR1 SGHRS, CDR2 YFSETQ. CDR3 loop: CASRGHLGAAQEQYF. CDR3 in DNA: TGCGCCAGCAGGGGACACCTTGGTGCGGCCCAGGAGCAGTACTTC.

The chain has TRBV11-3 and TRBJ1-3, with D possibly TRBD1 on 6 matching bases. CDR1 SGHNT and CDR2 YENEEA come from the germline V gene. Trimming removed 5 bases at V and 0 bases at J, with 17 bases between. The CDR3 length is 17 residues. The CDR3 region has the DNA TGTGCCAGCAGCCCGGGGGGGGGCGGCCTCTCTGGAAACACCATATATTTT. The encoded protein is CASSPGGGGLSGNTIYF.

V usage is TRBV5-1 and J usage is TRBJ2-6; the match to TRBD2 covers 7 bases. The CDR3 extends over 16 amino acids. J lost 2 bases, V lost 4 bases, and 6 bases had no gene match. Germline CDR1 SGHRS, CDR2 YFSETQ. CDR3 amino acids: CASSLTSVAGANVLTF. The CDR3 bases are TGCGCCAGCAGCCTCACTAGCGTAGCTGGGGCCAACGTCCTGACTTTC.

This clone has just one count. The chain carries TRBV21-1 and TRBJ2-7; TRBD1 is the table's D call and was not checked against the DNA. TRBV21-1 is flagged as a pseudogene. The CDR3 runs 14 residues. The CDR3 sequence is CASSNRQGPAEQYV. The CDR3 bases are TGTGCCAGCAGCAACCGACAGGGACCCGCCGAGCAGTACGTC.

V and J are TRBV23-1 and TRBJ2-1; TRBD2 agrees at 10 bases. TRBV23-1 belongs to the ORF category, with a function that is uncertain. CDR3 length: 17 amino acids. CDR3 protein: CPLSPVLSSGSRNEQFF. CDR3 bases: TGCCCCTTGTCCCCAGTTTTATCTAGCGGGAGTAGAAATGAGCAGTTCTTC.

This clone was seen only a few times. The CDR3, as DNA: TGTGCCAGCAGTGAAATGGTCGGAGCAGAGACCCAGTACTTC. Its protein is CASSEMVGAETQYF. The chain carries TRBV6-1 and TRBJ2-5, with no clear D. Trimming removed 2 bases from V and 4 bases from J, with 11 bases in between. From germline, CDR1 is MNHNS and CDR2 SASEGT. This CDR3 is 14 amino acids long.

The chain employs TRBV28 and TRBJ1-6; D call uncertain. V was cut by 7 bases and J by 1 base, with 11 bases left in between. This CDR3 is built from 15 residues. From germline, CDR1 is MDHEN and CDR2 SYDVKM. This chain's CDR3 is CASNPAGSYNSPLHF. The CDR3 DNA is TGTGCCAGCAATCCCGCGGGATCCTATAATTCACCCCTCCACTTT.

The chain combines TRBV19 with TRBJ2-7, with 11 bases matching TRBD1. Germline V gene lookup returns CDR1 LNHDA and CDR2 SQIVND (reference sequence). CDR3 length: 14 residues. The trim removed 4 bases at V and 3 bases at J, leaving 2 bases unmatched. CDR3 bases: TGTGCCAGTAGTAGTGGGACAGGGGGCTACGAGCAGTACTTC. Translated, it gives CASSSGTGGYEQYF.

This sequence joins TRBV10-3 and TRBJ2-2; D might be TRBD1 (5 bases). Trimming took off 6 bases at V and 5 bases at J, with 13 bases between the two ends. CDR3 length: 14 residues. Germline V gene data show CDR1 as ENHRY and CDR2 as SYGVKD. CDR3 bases: TGTGCCATCAGCTCCCAAGGGGTTACCGGGGAGCTGTTTTTT. It specifies CAISSQGVTGELFF.

The chain is built from TRBV6-1 and TRBJ2-1, with 8 bases that match TRBD1. The V segment lost 5 bases and the J segment 7 bases; nucleotides outside the gene matches: 10. The CDR3 length is 15 residues. CDR1 and CDR2 from the germline V gene are MNHNS and SASEGT. The CDR3 nucleotides read TGTGCCAGCAGTATACAGGGGGTGCTTGGTAATGAGCAGTTCTTC. Protein product: CASSIQGVLGNEQFF.

The rearrangement uses TRBV18 and TRBJ1-2; D might be TRBD1 (5 bases). Germline V gene sequence: CDR1 KGHSH, CDR2 LQKENI. The CDR3 sequence is 14 residues long. Trimming shortened V by 2 bases and J by 2 bases, and 9 bases separated the two germline ends. The CDR3, as DNA: TGTGCCAGCTCACCAAGTCGGGACAACTATGGCTACACCTTC. Amino acids: CASSPSRDNYGYTF.

This clone was picked up a small number of times. The gene calls are TRBV19 and TRBJ2-5; either TRBD1 or TRBD2 may fit D (6 bases each). The V gene lost 3 bases and the J gene lost 2 bases, with 19 bases spanning the gap. Looked up from germline, CDR1 is LNHDA and CDR2 is SQIVND (reference sequence). The CDR3 covers 17 residues. CDR3 nucleotide sequence: TGTGCCAGTAGTATTTGGGGGGCAGCTGGGGGTCAAGAGACCCAGTACTTC. The encoded protein is CASSIWGAAGGQETQYF.